What follows is one TCR beta chain and its context. The antigen remains undetermined. This entry belongs to a study of CD8 T cells in ankylosing spondylitis. Germline loops: CDR1 MGHRA, CDR2 YSYEKL. The CDR3 is made up of 18 amino acids. V was shortened by 2 bases and J by 0 bases, with 17 bases between the two germline ends. Making use of molecular barcodes, quantitative 5'-RACE generated TCR beta libraries. One entry per CDR3 protein, called by TCRdb with MiXCR from the 5' RACE reads. The sample holds a few hundred thousand distinct CDR3 sequences, 12% seen once. Study observations and caveats: In the blood and synovial fluid of reactive arthritis, some motif variants had been previously reported. Ankylosing spondylitis blood seemed to carry a telltale TCR beta motif made of roughly 8 highly homologous variants.

This clonotype was sampled from a male donor with ankylosing spondylitis. The chain is built from TRBV4-1 and TRBJ2-1, with D tentatively TRBD2 (6 bases). Input material: blood, either unsorted or a sorted T cell fraction (not recorded which). The CDR3: CASSQPPGDPSSYNEQFF. As DNA, the CDR3 is TGCGCCAGCAGCCAACCACCGGGGGACCCGAGCTCCTACAATGAGCAGTTCTTC.